This TCR beta chain was retrieved from a study of T cell responses to AZD1222 COVID-19 vaccine (dated by TCRdb to the early 2020s). For context, the study as a whole: TCR sequencing was performed for approximately 240 trial participants, of whom some 200 were given two doses of AZD1222 and approximately 25 were given two doses of MenACWY control vaccine. Enrollment into the trials was organized by age into subgroups of 18-55, 56-69 and 70-plus years, and those subgroups contained about 160, 30 and 59 TCR-sequenced participants, respectively.

What the work shows at the level of the full study, not this receptor alone: Spike-specific TCR breadth and depth rose significantly after two AZD1222 doses compared with day 0 and with MenACWY recipients. Most participants were white British and females outnumbered males, and the authors suggested that clonal diversity may have been underestimated. Conclusions about previously exposed vaccinees were limited because only six AZD1222 recipients were SARS-CoV-2 seropositive at baseline. The whole spike protein was spanned by vaccine-associated CD4 TCRs, and dominant responses were seen in regions 160-218 and 743-854. The 56-69-year group was small, and its depth increase did not reach significance, likely because of low power. No day 14 peak-response samples were available, so repertoires were characterized only after the peak T cell response. Reportedly, close to half of the unique spike-specific TCRs recognized epitopes lying outside the regions that are mutated in the B.1.351 and B.1.1.7 variants.

Worth noting for this clone: This receptor's antigen is unknown. One base away there is no much larger clone; base qualities are not given.

The CDR3 holds 16 amino acids from the cysteine to the phenylalanine. Just the 48-base CDR3 DNA is kept, in frame starting at base 1. Clipping removes 4 bases from V and 8 bases from J, with 12 as the unmatched junction base count. CDR1 SGHRS and CDR2 YFSETQ are derived from the germline V gene. This specimen's time point label, per the study, means: about 28 days (+/-7) after the second vaccine dose. AZD1222 recipients whose second dose came at about 4 weeks and those whose second dose came at about 12 weeks were combined into one group, since spike-specific TCR depth and breadth did not differ between the two schedules. Samples from vaccinated people were obtained from the UK trials COV001 and COV002, which included a single-blind randomized controlled phase 2/3 trial of AZD1222 (ChAdOx1 nCoV-19) in healthy adults. For TCRbeta chain sequencing, PBMC samples from trial participants were taken at day 0 and at day 28 after the second dose.

The CDR3 regions of human TCRbeta chains were subjected to immunosequencing. The original pipeline was this. TCRs in the repertoires were matched against a reference library of SARS-CoV-2-specific TCRs that had been generated with the MIRA antigen-specificity platform. Breadth was defined as the fraction of unique TCRs that were SARS-CoV-2-associated. Depth was defined as the fraction of total T cells that were SARS-CoV-2-associated. Using the MIRA data, each spike-specific TCR was assigned both to the spike region to which the TCR was reactive and to a CD4 or CD8 class. Log10-transformed breadth and depth values were compared by one-way ANOVA with Sidak's multiple comparisons tests. TCRdb took over this immuneACCESS table, retaining in-frame rearrangements with V and J assigned. Such tables are incomplete; in checked studies, under half of the missing clones stem from an unresolved V gene, and the remainder is unexplained. V, J and clone size are those of that table, while D and trimming were read from the DNA. The sample includes 100,000 to 150,000 clones, with approximately 90% observed a single time. The ten largest clones take up 3.5% to 4% of the sample.

The sequence links TRBV5-1 to TRBJ2-1, with 10 junctional bases fitting TRBD1. This TCR was sampled from an adult who received the AZD1222 COVID-19 vaccine. The sequenced sample was peripheral blood, obtained 28 days after the second AZD1222 dose. The CDR3 region reads CASSRTHSTGGDEQFF. The sequence in DNA is TGCGCCAGCAGCCGTACTCACTCGACAGGGGGCGATGAGCAGTTCTTC.